These 4 T cell receptor beta chains share one sample of origin, sequenced in a study of T cells after posttransplantation cyclophosphamide. Repertoires were generated with immunoSEQ multiplex PCR, while TCRdb's copy carries only in-frame clones and drops some. Of 20,000 to 25,000 clones detected, around 89% appear once; the ten largest clones hold 1.9%. Sampled 1 year posttransplant, controls received myeloablative marrow transplants, methotrexate and a calcineurin inhibitor. The sample consisted of PBMCs, taken less than 400 days after allogeneic stem cell transplant with calcineurin inhibitor and methotrexate. The receptors derive from a female patient between 30 and 39 years old who received an allogeneic stem cell transplant from an unrelated donor, was CMV-positive, and had acute and chronic GVHD. The T cells may partly be graft donor cells.

In regard to this clone: The junction departs from the called germline gene at one end, perhaps through a read error. The chain recombines TRBV19 with TRBJ1-1; TRBD1 matches at 7 bases. The CDR3 has 13 residues. Germline CDR1 LNHDA, CDR2 SQIVND (reference sequence). The CDR3: CASSRGTALEASF. DNA for the CDR3: TGTGCCAGTAGTAGAGGGACAGCCCTTGAAGCTTCCTTT.

In this sample, this clone turned up once. This sequence joins TRBV7-9 and TRBJ2-5; D possibly corresponds to TRBD1 (6 bases). The CDR3 extends over 14 amino acids. V gave up 2 bases and J gave up 4 bases, with 11 bases separating them. Germline lookup yields CDR1 SEHNR and CDR2 FQNEAQ (reference sequence). The chain's CDR3 is CASSLYLGGETQYF. In nucleotides, the CDR3 is TGTGCCAGCAGCTTATATCTAGGGGGAGAGACCCAGTACTTC.

CDR3 region: CASSPRQGQTEAFF. The CDR3, as DNA: TGTGCCAGCAGCCCAAGACAGGGACAAACTGAAGCTTTCTTT. This chain joins TRBV5-6 and TRBJ1-1, with 7 bases lining up with TRBD1. Losses at the gene ends were 4 bases for V and 5 bases for J; bases not matched to a gene: 8. The germline gives CDR1 SGHDT, CDR2 YYEEEE. This CDR3 comprises 14 residues.

The genes are TRBV30 and TRBJ1-4; 8 bases line up with TRBD1. The CDR3 totals 14 residues. V was clipped by 5 bases and J by 7 bases; unmatched bases: 9. Germline CDR1 is GTSNPN and CDR2 is SVGIG (reference sequence). The CDR3 nucleotides read TGTGCCTGGGAGACAGGGGATCGATCTGAAAAACTGTTTTTT. This translates into CAWETGDRSEKLFF.